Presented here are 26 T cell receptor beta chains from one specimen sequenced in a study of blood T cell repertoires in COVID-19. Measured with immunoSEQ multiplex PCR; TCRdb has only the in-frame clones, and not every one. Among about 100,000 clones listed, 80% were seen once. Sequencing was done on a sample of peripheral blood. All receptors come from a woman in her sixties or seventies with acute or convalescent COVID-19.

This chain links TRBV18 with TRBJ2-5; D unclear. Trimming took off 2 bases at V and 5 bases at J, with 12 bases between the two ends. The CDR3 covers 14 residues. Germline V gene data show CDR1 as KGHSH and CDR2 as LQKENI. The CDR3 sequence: CASSPYREAETQYF. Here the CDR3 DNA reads TGTGCCAGCTCACCATACCGAGAGGCGGAGACCCAGTACTTC.

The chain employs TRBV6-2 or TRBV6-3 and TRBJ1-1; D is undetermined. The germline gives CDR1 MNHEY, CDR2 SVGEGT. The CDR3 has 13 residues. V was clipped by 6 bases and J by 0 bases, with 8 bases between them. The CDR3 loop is CASSPPLNTEAFF. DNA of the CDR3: TGTGCCAGCAGCCCCCCCTTGAACACTGAAGCTTTCTTT.

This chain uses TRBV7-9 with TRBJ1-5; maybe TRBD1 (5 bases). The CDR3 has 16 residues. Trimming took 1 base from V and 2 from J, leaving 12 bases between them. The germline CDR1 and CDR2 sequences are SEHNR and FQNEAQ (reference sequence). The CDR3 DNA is TGTGCCAGCAGCTTAGAAGGAGGGGTGGGCAATCAGCCCCAGCATTTT. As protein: CASSLEGGVGNQPQHF.

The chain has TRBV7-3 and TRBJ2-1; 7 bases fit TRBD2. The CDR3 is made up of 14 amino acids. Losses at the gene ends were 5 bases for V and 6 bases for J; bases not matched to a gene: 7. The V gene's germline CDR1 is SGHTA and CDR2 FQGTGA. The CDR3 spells CASSPRGGVNEQFF. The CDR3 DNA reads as TGTGCCAGCAGCCCAAGGGGAGGGGTCAATGAGCAGTTCTTC.

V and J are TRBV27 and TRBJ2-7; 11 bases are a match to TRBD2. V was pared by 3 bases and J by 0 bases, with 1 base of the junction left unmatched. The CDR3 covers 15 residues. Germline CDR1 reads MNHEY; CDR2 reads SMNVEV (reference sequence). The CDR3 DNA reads TGTGCCAGCAGTTTGGGACTAGCGGCCTCCTACGAGCAGTACTTC. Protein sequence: CASSLGLAASYEQYF.

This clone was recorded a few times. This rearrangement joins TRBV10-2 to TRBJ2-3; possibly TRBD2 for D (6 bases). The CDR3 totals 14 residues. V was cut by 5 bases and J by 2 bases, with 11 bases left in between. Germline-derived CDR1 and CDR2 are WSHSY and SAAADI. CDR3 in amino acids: CASSPAGHTDTQYF. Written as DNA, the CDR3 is TGCGCCAGCAGTCCAGCGGGTCACACAGATACGCAGTATTTT.

The CDR3 DNA sequence: TGTGCCAGCAGCAAAGGGACAGGGAGACAGCCCCAGCATTTT. Amino acid sequence: CASSKGTGRQPQHF. The J gene is TRBJ1-5, the V gene TRBV21-1; the D call of TRBD1 is as the table states it, not checked on the DNA. TRBV21-1 has pseudogene status. The CDR3 contains 14 residues.

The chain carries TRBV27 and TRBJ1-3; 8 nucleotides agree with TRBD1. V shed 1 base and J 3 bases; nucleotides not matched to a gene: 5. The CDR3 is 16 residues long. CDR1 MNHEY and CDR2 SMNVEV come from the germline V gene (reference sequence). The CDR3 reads CASSLYSDRDGNTIYF. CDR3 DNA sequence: TGTGCCAGCAGTTTATACTCGGACAGGGATGGAAACACCATATATTTT.

The CDR3 DNA is TGTGCCAGCAGCCAAGGGCAGGAAGGTTACACCTTC. This sequence encodes CASSQGQEGYTF. The J gene is TRBJ1-2, the V gene TRBV3-1 (or the pseudogene TRBV3-2); no reliable D call. Germline CDR1 and CDR2: LGHDT and YNNKEL (reference sequence). The CDR3 runs to 12 residues. Deletions cut 1 base from V and 11 bases from J, with 11 bases between.

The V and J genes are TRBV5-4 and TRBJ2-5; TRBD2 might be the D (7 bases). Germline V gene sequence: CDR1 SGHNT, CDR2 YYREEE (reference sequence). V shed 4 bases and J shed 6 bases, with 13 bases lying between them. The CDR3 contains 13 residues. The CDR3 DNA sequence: TGTGCCAGCAGCCCCACCGGGGGGCAGACCCAGTACTTC. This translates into CASSPTGGQTQYF. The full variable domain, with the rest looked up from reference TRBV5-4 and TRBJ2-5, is ETGVTQSPTHLIKTRGQQVTLRCSSQSGHNTVSWYQQALGQGPQFIFQYYREEENGRGNFPPRFSGLQFPNYSSELNVNALELDDSALYLCASSPTGGQTQYFGPGTRLLVL.

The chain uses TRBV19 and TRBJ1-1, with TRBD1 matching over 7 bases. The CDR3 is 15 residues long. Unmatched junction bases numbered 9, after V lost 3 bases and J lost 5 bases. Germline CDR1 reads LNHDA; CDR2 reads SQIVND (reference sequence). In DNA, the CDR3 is TGTGCCAGTAGTATGCAGGGGGGTTCGCGGACTGAAGCTTTCTTT. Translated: CASSMQGGSRTEAFF. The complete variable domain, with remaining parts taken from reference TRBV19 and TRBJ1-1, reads DGGITQSPKYLFRKEGQNVTLSCEQNLNHDAMYWYRQDPGQGLRLIYYSQIVNDFQKGDIAEGYSVSREKKESFPLTVTSAQKNPTAFYLCASSMQGGSRTEAFFGQGTRLTVV.

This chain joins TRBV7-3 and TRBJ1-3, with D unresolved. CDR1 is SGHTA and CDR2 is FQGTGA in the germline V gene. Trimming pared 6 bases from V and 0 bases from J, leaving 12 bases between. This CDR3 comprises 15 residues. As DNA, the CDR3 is TGTGCCAGCAGGGTGGACGGGAACTCTGGAAACACCATATATTTT. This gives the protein CASRVDGNSGNTIYF.

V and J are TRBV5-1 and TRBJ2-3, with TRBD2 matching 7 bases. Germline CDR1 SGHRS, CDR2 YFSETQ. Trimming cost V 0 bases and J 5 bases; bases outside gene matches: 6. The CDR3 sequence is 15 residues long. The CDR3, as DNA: TGCGCCAGCAGCTTGGTTTTGGGGGAGGGAGATACGCAGTATTTT. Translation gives CASSLVLGEGDTQYF.

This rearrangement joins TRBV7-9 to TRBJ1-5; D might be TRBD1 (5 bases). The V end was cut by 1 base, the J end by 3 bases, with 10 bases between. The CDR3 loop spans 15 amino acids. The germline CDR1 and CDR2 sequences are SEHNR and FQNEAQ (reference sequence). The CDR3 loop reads CASSLVGRDNQPQHF. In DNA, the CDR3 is TGTGCCAGCAGCTTAGTGGGCAGGGACAATCAGCCCCAGCATTTT. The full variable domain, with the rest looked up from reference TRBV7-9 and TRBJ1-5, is DTGVSQNPRHKITKRGQNVTFRCDPISEHNRLYWYRQTLGQGPEFLTYFQNEAQLEKSRLLSDRFSAERPKGSFSTLEIQRTEQGDSAMYLCASSLVGRDNQPQHFGDGTRLSIL.

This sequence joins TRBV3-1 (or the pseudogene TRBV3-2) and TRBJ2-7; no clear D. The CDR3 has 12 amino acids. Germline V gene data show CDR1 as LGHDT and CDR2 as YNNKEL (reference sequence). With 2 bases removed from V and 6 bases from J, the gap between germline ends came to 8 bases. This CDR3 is CASSQTLGEQYF. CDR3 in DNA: TGTGCCAGCAGCCAAACCCTAGGCGAGCAGTACTTC.

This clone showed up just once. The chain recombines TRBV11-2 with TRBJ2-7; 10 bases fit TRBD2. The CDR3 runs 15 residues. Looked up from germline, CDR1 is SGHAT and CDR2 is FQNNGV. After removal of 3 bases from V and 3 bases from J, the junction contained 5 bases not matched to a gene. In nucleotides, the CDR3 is TGTGCCAGCAGCTTTCTAGCGGGGGCCAACTACGAGCAGTACTTC. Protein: CASSFLAGANYEQYF.

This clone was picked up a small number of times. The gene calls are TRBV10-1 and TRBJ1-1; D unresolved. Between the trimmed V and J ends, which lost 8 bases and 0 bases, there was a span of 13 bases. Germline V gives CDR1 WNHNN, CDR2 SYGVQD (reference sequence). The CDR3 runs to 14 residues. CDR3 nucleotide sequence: TGCGCCAGCGCCGAAGGCGGCGTGAACACTGAAGCTTTCTTT. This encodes CASAEGGVNTEAFF.

The DNA of the CDR3 is TGTGCCAGCAGCCCGGGACACGCGAACACCGGGGAGCTGTTTTTT. Residues: CASSPGHANTGELFF. The chain uses TRBV9 and TRBJ2-2, with D maybe TRBD1 (6 bases). CDR3 size: 15 residues. Germline CDR1 reads SGDLS; CDR2 reads YYNGEE. Trimming stripped 4 bases from V and 0 bases from J, with 10 bases between.

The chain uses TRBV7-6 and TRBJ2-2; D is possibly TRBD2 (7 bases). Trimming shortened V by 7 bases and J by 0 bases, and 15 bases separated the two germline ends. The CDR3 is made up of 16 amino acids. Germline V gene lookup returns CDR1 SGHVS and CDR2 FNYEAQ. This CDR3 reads CASTRGAGPNTGELFF. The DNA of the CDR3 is TGTGCCAGCACCCGGGGGGCAGGGCCGAACACCGGGGAGCTGTTTTTT.

CDR3 in amino acids: CASSYYGVGDSNVLTF. The CDR3 nucleotides read TGTGCCAGCAGTTATTATGGCGTAGGGGACTCCAACGTCCTGACTTTC. This chain links TRBV6-2 or TRBV6-3 with TRBJ2-6, with D perhaps TRBD2 (6 bases). The germline CDR1 and CDR2 sequences are MNHEY and SVGEGT. CDR3 size: 16 residues. Trimming left V 3 bases short and J 8 bases short, with 17 bases between.

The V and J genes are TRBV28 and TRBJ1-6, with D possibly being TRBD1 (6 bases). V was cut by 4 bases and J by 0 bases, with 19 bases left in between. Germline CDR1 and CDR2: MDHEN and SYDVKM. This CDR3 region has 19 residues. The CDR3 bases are TGTGCCAGCAGTTCGGGACGGCAGGGGATAAGCTCCTATAATTCACCCCTCCACTTT. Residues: CASSSGRQGISSYNSPLHF.

The CDR3 DNA reads as TGTGCCAGCAGTTCCAGGGGTTCTACTAACTATGGCTACACCTTC. It codes for CASSSRGSTNYGYTF. The J gene is TRBJ1-2, the V gene TRBV6-5, with D possibly matching TRBD1 (6 bases). This CDR3 is built from 15 residues. V lost 4 bases to trimming and J lost 0 bases, with 12 bases between them. In germline, CDR1 is MNHEY, CDR2 SVGAGI.

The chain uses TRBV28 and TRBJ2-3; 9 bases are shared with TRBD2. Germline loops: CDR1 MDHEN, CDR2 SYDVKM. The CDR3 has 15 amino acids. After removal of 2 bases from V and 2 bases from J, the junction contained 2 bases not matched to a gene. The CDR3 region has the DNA TGTGCCAGCAGTTTAGCGGGGGGGGTCACAGATACGCAGTATTTT. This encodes CASSLAGGVTDTQYF.

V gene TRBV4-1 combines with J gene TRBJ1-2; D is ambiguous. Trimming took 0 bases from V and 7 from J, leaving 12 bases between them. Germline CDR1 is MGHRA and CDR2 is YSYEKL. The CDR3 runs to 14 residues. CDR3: CASSQDTSDFGYTF. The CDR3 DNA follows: TGCGCCAGCAGCCAAGATACAAGTGACTTTGGCTACACCTTC.

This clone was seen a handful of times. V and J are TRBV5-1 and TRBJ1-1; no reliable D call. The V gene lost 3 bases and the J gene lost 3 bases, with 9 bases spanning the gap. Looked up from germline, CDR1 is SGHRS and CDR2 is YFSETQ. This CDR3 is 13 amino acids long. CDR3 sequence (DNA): TGCGCCAGCAGCTCCGGTTTGGACACTGAAGCTTTCTTT. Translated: CASSSGLDTEAFF.

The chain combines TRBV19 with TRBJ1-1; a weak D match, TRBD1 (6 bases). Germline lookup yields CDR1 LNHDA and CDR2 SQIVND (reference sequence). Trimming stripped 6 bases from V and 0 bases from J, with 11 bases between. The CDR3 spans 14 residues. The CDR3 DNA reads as TGTGCCAGTAGATATGGACAGTTGAACACTGAAGCTTTCTTT. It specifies CASRYGQLNTEAFF.